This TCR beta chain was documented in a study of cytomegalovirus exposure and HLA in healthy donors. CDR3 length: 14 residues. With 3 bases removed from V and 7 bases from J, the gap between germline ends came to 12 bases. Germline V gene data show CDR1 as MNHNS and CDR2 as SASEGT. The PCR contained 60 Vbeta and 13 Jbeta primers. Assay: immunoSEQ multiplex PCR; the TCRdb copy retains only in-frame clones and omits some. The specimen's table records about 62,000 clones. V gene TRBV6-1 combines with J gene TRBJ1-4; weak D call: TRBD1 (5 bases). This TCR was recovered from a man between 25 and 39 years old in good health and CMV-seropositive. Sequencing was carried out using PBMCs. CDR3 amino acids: CASSETDGREKLFF. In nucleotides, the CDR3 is TGTGCCAGCAGTGAGACAGACGGCCGTGAAAAACTGTTTTTT.